This T cell receptor (beta chain) is from a study of technical replicates of blood from a handful of donors. The CDR3 has 14 amino acids. The V and J ends lost 6 bases and 5 bases, in that order; junction bases with no gene match: 4. In germline, CDR1 is LGHNA, CDR2 YNFKEQ. Assay used: immunoSEQ multiplex PCR; TCRdb lists only in-frame clones, some missing. The sample includes 55,000 to 75,000 clones, over 75% seen only once; the top ten take around 5.3%. The rearrangement joins TRBV4-2 to TRBJ2-7; 13 bases map to TRBD2. The clonotype comes from a human donor in good health. Some clones in this sample may be carry-over from other donors' samples. Sequences were obtained from PBMCs. In nucleotides, the CDR3 is TGTGCCAGCAGTCGGACTAGCGGGAGTAACGAGCAGTACTTC. Translation gives CASSRTSGSNEQYF.